One and the same sample provided the 31 T cell receptor beta chains below, sequenced in a study of beta chain features in type 1 diabetes. The entirety of the isolated RNA underwent reverse transcription, so expressed TCRB transcripts were sequenced. Using immunoSEQ multiplex PCR, the repertoire was profiled, and TCRdb retains in-frame clones only, with some absent. The data show 150,000 or so clones, 8% to 9.5% seen once. For these receptors, no antigen is known. Whole-study results and caveats: There was a moderate but significant shortening of TCRB CDR3s in all four CD4+ subsets of Type 1 diabetes patients.

The sequenced sample was central memory CD4+ T cells from blood. These receptor sequences come from a woman aged 18-30 years with type 1 diabetes.

The CDR3 is CARSIRGPNTEAFF. The DNA of the CDR3 is TGTGCCAGGAGTATCAGGGGGCCGAACACTGAAGCTTTCTTT. The chain is built from TRBV9 and TRBJ1-1; 8 positions agree with TRBD1. V lost 8 bases to trimming and J lost 1 base; unmatched junction nucleotides: 7. The CDR3 contains 14 residues. The germline V gene has CDR1 SGDLS and CDR2 YYNGEE.

This clone turned up a few times. This chain links TRBV15 with TRBJ2-7; D call uncertain. The CDR3 extends over 19 amino acids. The germline V gene encodes CDR1 LNHNV and CDR2 YYDKDF (reference sequence). Deletions cut 6 bases from V and 3 bases from J, with 30 bases between. DNA of the CDR3: TGTGCCACCAGAGCCGCGACCCACAACTACATAGCCGCGAACTACGAGCAGTACTTC. Protein: CATRAATHNYIAANYEQYF.

This clone was detected a few times. The V gene is TRBV5-1, the J gene TRBJ2-2, with no clear D. CDR1 and CDR2 (germline): SGHRS, YFSETQ. The CDR3 runs 16 residues. Trimming took off 0 bases at V and 4 bases at J, with 13 bases between the two ends. For the CDR3, the DNA is TGCGCCAGCAGCTTGGAGCCACTCCGTGGCACCGGGGAGCTGTTTTTT. As protein: CASSLEPLRGTGELFF.

This CDR3 is CASSPGGQGYEQYF. Here the CDR3 DNA reads TGTGCCAGCAGCCCAGGGGGACAGGGGTACGAGCAGTACTTC. The chain is built from TRBV9 and TRBJ2-7; 10 bases match TRBD1. The germline gives CDR1 SGDLS, CDR2 YYNGEE. CDR3 length equals 14 residues. The junction had 5 bases not matched to a gene; V was cut back by 4 bases and J by 4 bases.

The V call is TRBV7-2, the J call TRBJ2-1; no clear D. CDR1 and CDR2 (germline): SGHTA, FQGNSA. V lost 0 bases and J 12 bases, leaving 9 bases between the germline ends. The CDR3 has 12 amino acids. DNA of the CDR3: TGTGCCAGCAGCTTAGCGAGGATCGGGCAGTTCTTC. It codes for CASSLARIGQFF.

The chain recombines TRBV11-2 with TRBJ1-4, with D tentatively TRBD1 (5 bases). Germline V lookup: CDR1 SGHAT, CDR2 FQNNGV. The CDR3 is made up of 14 amino acids. Trimming removed 5 bases from V and 2 bases from J, with 9 bases in between. CDR3 in DNA: TGTGCCAGCAGCCCAGGGAGGACTAATGAAAAACTGTTTTTT. As protein: CASSPGRTNEKLFF.

V and J are TRBV11-2 and TRBJ1-5, with a weak D call TRBD1 (5 bases). Germline V gene sequence: CDR1 SGHAT, CDR2 FQNNGV. V gave up 1 base and J gave up 3 bases, with 7 bases separating them. The CDR3 runs to 14 residues. This chain's CDR3 is CASSLGQYNQPQHF. The DNA of the CDR3 is TGTGCCAGCAGCTTAGGACAGTACAATCAGCCCCAGCATTTT.

This clone was observed a handful of times. CDR3 DNA: TGCGCCAGCAGCTTTCGGCAGGACAATGAGCAGTTCTTC. Amino acids: CASSFRQDNEQFF. The rearrangement joins TRBV5-1 to TRBJ2-1; D is undetermined. Trimming took 2 bases from V and 5 from J, leaving 8 bases between them. Germline CDR1 reads SGHRS; CDR2 reads YFSETQ. The CDR3 is 13 amino acids.

V usage is TRBV30 and J usage is TRBJ1-6, with D uncertain. The CDR3 has 12 amino acids. V gave up 3 bases and J gave up 10 bases, with 10 bases separating them. CDR1 and CDR2 (germline): GTSNPN, SVGIG (reference sequence). The CDR3 nucleotides are TGTGCCTGGAGCCCCCAGGAATCACCCCTCCACTTT. Its translation: CAWSPQESPLHF.

The chain uses TRBV7-2 and TRBJ2-1, with 7 bases fitting TRBD2. The CDR3 runs 15 residues. The V segment lost 1 base and the J segment 4 bases; nucleotides outside the gene matches: 4. CDR1 is SGHTA and CDR2 is FQGNSA in the germline V gene. The CDR3 loop reads CASSLVAGDYNEQFF. The CDR3 nucleotides are TGTGCCAGCAGCTTAGTGGCGGGGGATTACAATGAGCAGTTCTTC.

The rearrangement links TRBV6-5 to TRBJ2-1, with D tentatively TRBD2 (6 bases). Trimming shortened V by 6 bases and J by 7 bases, and 19 bases separated the two germline ends. Germline CDR1 reads MNHEY; CDR2 reads SVGAGI. There are 15 residues in the CDR3. Written as DNA, the CDR3 is TGTGCCAGCAGACGAGGGACTCGAGAATGGAATGAGCAGTTCTTC. Translating it yields CASRRGTREWNEQFF.

This clone was picked up a small number of times. The chain joins TRBV5-6 to TRBJ2-1, with TRBD1 matching 8 bases. The V gene's germline CDR1 is SGHDT and CDR2 YYEEEE. This CDR3 is 15 amino acids long. V was pared by 2 bases and J by 9 bases, with 10 bases of the junction left unmatched. The DNA of the CDR3 is TGTGCCAGCAGCTTCCAGGACAGGGATCTTGGTGAGCAGTTCTTC. Protein product: CASSFQDRDLGEQFF.

This clone was observed a handful of times. This chain joins TRBV4-3 and TRBJ2-3; D possibly corresponds to TRBD1 (5 bases). Germline V lookup: CDR1 LGHNA, CDR2 YSLEER. This CDR3 spans 18 amino acids. V was pared by 0 bases and J by 2 bases, with 18 bases between. The CDR3 loop is CASSQDSLGRRLTDTQYF. The DNA of the CDR3 is TGCGCCAGCAGCCAAGATAGCTTGGGGCGGCGGCTCACAGATACGCAGTATTTT.

The table lists this clone with a few counts. The chain is built from TRBV6-4 and TRBJ1-1; D is undetermined. Germline assignment: CDR1 MRHNA and CDR2 SNTAGT. V lost 5 bases, J lost 5 bases, and 18 bases lay in between. This CDR3 has 15 amino acids. The CDR3 region has the DNA TGTGCCAGCAGTTTACCAGATGGGTGGAGGACTGAAGCTTTCTTT. The encoded protein is CASSLPDGWRTEAFF.

A few counts support this clone. The V gene is TRBV5-4, the J gene TRBJ2-1; 7 bases line up with TRBD1. J lost 7 bases, V lost 5 bases, and 9 bases had no gene match. CDR3 length: 14 amino acids. The germline V gene encodes CDR1 SGHNT and CDR2 YYREEE (reference sequence). The CDR3 region has the DNA TGTGCCAGCAGTCATCCGGGACAGCCGAATGAGCAGTTCTTC. This codes for CASSHPGQPNEQFF.

This clone has a handful of counts. This chain joins TRBV11-2 and TRBJ1-3, with D possibly matching TRBD1 (5 bases). The CDR3 is 15 amino acids. Germline V lookup: CDR1 SGHAT, CDR2 FQNNGV. Trimming shortened V by 2 bases and J by 1 base, and 9 bases separated the two germline ends. The DNA of the CDR3 is TGTGCCAGCAGCTTAATAACAGGTTCTGGAAACACCATATATTTT. It yields the protein CASSLITGSGNTIYF.

The chain joins TRBV9 to TRBJ2-7, with a weak D call TRBD2 (5 bases). V was trimmed by 4 bases and J by 2 bases, leaving 13 bases between them. Germline loops: CDR1 SGDLS, CDR2 YYNGEE. The CDR3 spans 14 residues. The CDR3 bases are TGTGCCAGCAGCATTAGCCAGCGGACCTACGAGCAGTACTTC. The encoded protein is CASSISQRTYEQYF.

The chain uses TRBV4-3 and TRBJ2-1; tentative D call: TRBD2 (6 bases). The CDR3 consists of 17 residues. V lost 0 bases and J 2 bases, leaving 14 bases between the germline ends. Germline-derived CDR1 and CDR2 are LGHNA and YSLEER. The CDR3, as DNA: TGCGCCAGCAGCCAAGATATGCGGGAACGAACCTACAATGAGCAGTTCTTC. Protein sequence: CASSQDMRERTYNEQFF.

The chain has TRBV7-9 and TRBJ2-3, with TRBD1 matching over 7 bases. This CDR3 spans 16 amino acids. From germline, CDR1 is SEHNR and CDR2 FQNEAQ (reference sequence). The V gene end was trimmed by 5 bases and the J gene end by 0 bases; junction bases not matched to a gene: 8. Written as DNA, the CDR3 is TGTGCCAGCAGCCCCACAGCAGGGGGTAGCACAGATACGCAGTATTTT. This codes for CASSPTAGGSTDTQYF. Full variable domain (remainder filled in from reference TRBV7-9 and TRBJ2-3): DTGVSQNPRHKITKRGQNVTFRCDPISEHNRLYWYRQTLGQGPEFLTYFQNEAQLEKSRLLSDRFSAERPKGSFSTLEIQRTEQGDSAMYLCASSPTAGGSTDTQYFGPGTRLTVL.

This clone turned up a few times. The chain joins TRBV4-3 to TRBJ2-5; TRBD2 matches at 11 bases. Germline V CDR1 and CDR2: LGHNA, YSLEER. J lost 6 bases, V lost 0 bases, and 3 bases had no gene match. This CDR3 has 15 amino acids. The CDR3 loop reads CASSQDASGGQTQYF. As DNA, the CDR3 is TGCGCCAGCAGCCAAGACGCTAGCGGGGGGCAGACCCAGTACTTC.

The V call is TRBV18, the J call TRBJ2-7; possible D gene TRBD1, 6 bases. Germline V gene data show CDR1 as KGHSH and CDR2 as LQKENI. The CDR3 sequence is 13 residues long. V was trimmed by 2 bases and J by 4 bases, leaving 9 bases between them. The CDR3 sequence is CASSPVGTYEQYF. The CDR3 DNA is TGTGCCAGCTCACCAGTGGGGACATACGAGCAGTACTTC.

This clone was detected a few times. This chain connects TRBV7-2 to TRBJ1-6, with D hard to call. This CDR3 has 16 amino acids. V gave up 3 bases and J gave up 0 bases, with 9 bases separating them. Germline CDR1 reads SGHTA; CDR2 reads FQGNSA. The chain's CDR3 is CASSLEWSSYNSPLHF. The CDR3 DNA reads TGTGCCAGCAGCTTGGAGTGGAGCTCCTATAATTCACCCCTCCACTTT.

Comments on this clone: Other DNA sequences of this sample code for an identical CDR3. The rearrangement joins TRBV9 to TRBJ1-4, with 8 bases identical to TRBD1. This CDR3 region has 13 residues. The V and J ends lost 0 bases and 8 bases, in that order; junction bases with no gene match: 0. Germline V gene lookup returns CDR1 SGDLS and CDR2 YYNGEE. The CDR3 coding sequence is TGTGCCAGCAGCGTAGGACAGGGGGAAAAACTGTTTTTT. Its protein product is CASSVGQGEKLFF.

Only a few counts were recorded for this clone. The J gene is TRBJ2-3, the V gene TRBV10-3; no clear D. V was cut by 3 bases and J by 3 bases, with 7 bases left in between. CDR3 length: 13 residues. Germline V CDR1 and CDR2: ENHRY, SYGVKD. CDR3 protein: CAISDGETDTQYF. In nucleotides, the CDR3 is TGTGCCATCAGTGACGGAGAGACAGATACGCAGTATTTT.

This clone turned up a few times. The rearrangement links TRBV30 to TRBJ2-1; D ambiguous. The CDR3 contains 13 residues. Germline lookup yields CDR1 GTSNPN and CDR2 SVGIG (reference sequence). V was cut by 2 bases and J by 2 bases, with 7 bases left in between. In nucleotides, the CDR3 is TGTGCCTGGAGTTTTAATACCTACAATGAGCAGTTCTTC. This encodes CAWSFNTYNEQFF.

This chain connects TRBV6-6 to TRBJ2-3; TRBD2 might be the D (6 bases). Germline V gives CDR1 MNHNY, CDR2 SVGAGI (reference sequence). The CDR3 is made up of 10 amino acids. V lost 11 bases, J lost 7 bases, and 10 bases lay in between. In DNA, the CDR3 is TGTGCCTCGGGAGTGTATACGCAGTATTTT. Amino acid sequence: CASGVYTQYF.

This clone was observed at least ten times. The V call is TRBV7-2, the J call TRBJ1-6; 7 nucleotides line up with TRBD1. The CDR3 length is 14 residues. Per germline, CDR1 SGHTA and CDR2 FQGNSA. V trimming: 5 bases; J trimming: 10 bases; junction bases outside the gene matches: 8. For the CDR3, the DNA is TGTGCCAGCAGCCCCCGACAGGGAGCATCACCCCTCCACTTT. Translated: CASSPRQGASPLHF.

The rearrangement uses TRBV5-6 and TRBJ2-1; 11 bases map to TRBD2. The ends lost 1 base at V and 6 bases at J; junction bases unmatched: 6. This CDR3 is built from 16 residues. Germline V gene data show CDR1 as SGHDT and CDR2 as YYEEEE. CDR3 in DNA: TGTGCCAGCAGCTTGAAGGGACTAGCGGCACTCAATGAGCAGTTCTTC. The encoded protein is CASSLKGLAALNEQFF.

In DNA form, the CDR3 reads TGTGCCAGCAGCTCGAGCTCCTACGAGCAGTACTTC. It codes for CASSSSSYEQYF. The chain is built from TRBV7-2 and TRBJ2-7; D remains unclear. The germline CDR1 and CDR2 sequences are SGHTA and FQGNSA. This CDR3 is built from 12 residues. The germline V and J ends were trimmed by 4 bases and 0 bases, with 4 bases remaining between them.

Comments on this clone: This CDR3 is also generated by other DNA sequences in the sample. This chain links TRBV7-2 with TRBJ1-1; unclear D gene. CDR1 SGHTA and CDR2 FQGNSA come from the germline V gene. The germline V and J ends were trimmed by 1 base and 0 bases, with 9 bases remaining between them. The CDR3 runs to 15 residues. The CDR3 nucleotides are TGTGCCAGCAGCTTAGGCGGCGGCATGAACACTGAAGCTTTCTTT. Its translation: CASSLGGGMNTEAFF.

This chain joins TRBV7-9 and TRBJ2-3; the match to TRBD2 covers 9 bases. The germline V gene has CDR1 SEHNR and CDR2 FQNEAQ (reference sequence). J lost 3 bases, V lost 5 bases, and 12 bases had no gene match. The CDR3 is 17 amino acids. The DNA for the CDR3 is TGTGCCAGCAGCGCCCCGGCGGGGGGGGCCCCTACAGATACGCAGTATTTT. Protein product: CASSAPAGGAPTDTQYF.